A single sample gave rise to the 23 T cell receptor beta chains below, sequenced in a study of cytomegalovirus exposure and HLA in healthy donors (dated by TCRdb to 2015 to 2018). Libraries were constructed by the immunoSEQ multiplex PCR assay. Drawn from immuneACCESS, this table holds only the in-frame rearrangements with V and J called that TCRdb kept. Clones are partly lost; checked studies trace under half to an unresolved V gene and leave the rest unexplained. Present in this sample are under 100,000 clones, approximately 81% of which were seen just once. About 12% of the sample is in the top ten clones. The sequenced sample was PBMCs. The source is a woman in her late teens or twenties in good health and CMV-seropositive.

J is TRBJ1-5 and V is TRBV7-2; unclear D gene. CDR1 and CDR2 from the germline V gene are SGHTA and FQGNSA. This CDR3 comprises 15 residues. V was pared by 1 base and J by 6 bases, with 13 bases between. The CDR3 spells CASSLGPGVGQPQHF. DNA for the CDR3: TGTGCCAGCAGCTTAGGTCCCGGGGTGGGTCAGCCCCAGCATTTT.

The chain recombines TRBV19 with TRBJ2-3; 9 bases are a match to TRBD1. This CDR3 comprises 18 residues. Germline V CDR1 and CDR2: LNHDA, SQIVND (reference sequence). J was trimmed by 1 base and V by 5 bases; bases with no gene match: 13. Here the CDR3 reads CASSPTLDRGPGTDTQYF. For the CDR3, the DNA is TGTGCCAGTAGTCCAACCTTGGACAGGGGACCTGGCACAGATACGCAGTATTTT. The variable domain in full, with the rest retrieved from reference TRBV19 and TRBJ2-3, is DGGITQSPKYLFRKEGQNVTLSCEQNLNHDAMYWYRQDPGQGLRLIYYSQIVNDFQKGDIAEGYSVSREKKESFPLTVTSAQKNPTAFYLCASSPTLDRGPGTDTQYFGPGTRLTVL.

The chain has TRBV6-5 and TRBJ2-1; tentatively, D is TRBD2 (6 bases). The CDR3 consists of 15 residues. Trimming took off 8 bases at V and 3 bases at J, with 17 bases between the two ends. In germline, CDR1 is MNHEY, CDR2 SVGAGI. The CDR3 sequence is CASRKSEGVYNEQFF. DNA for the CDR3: TGTGCCAGCCGGAAGTCGGAGGGCGTCTACAATGAGCAGTTCTTC.

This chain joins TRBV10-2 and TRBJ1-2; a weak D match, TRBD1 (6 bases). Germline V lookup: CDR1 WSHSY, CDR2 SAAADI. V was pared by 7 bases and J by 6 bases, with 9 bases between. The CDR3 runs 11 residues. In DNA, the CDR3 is TGCGCCAGCAAACAGGGTAATGGCTACACCTTC. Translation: CASKQGNGYTF.

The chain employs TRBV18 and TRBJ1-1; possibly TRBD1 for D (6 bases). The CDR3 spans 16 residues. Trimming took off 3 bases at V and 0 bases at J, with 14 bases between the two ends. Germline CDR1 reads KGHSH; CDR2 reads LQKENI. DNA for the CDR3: TGTGCCAGCTCACCGCTGGGGACACGATTGAACACTGAAGCTTTCTTT. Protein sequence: CASSPLGTRLNTEAFF.

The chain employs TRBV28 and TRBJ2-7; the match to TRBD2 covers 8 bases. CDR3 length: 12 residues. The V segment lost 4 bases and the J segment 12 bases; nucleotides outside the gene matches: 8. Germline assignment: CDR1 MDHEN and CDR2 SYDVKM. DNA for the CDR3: TGTGCCAGCAGTTCCCGGGGGGGAGTGTGGTACTTC. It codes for CASSSRGGVWYF.

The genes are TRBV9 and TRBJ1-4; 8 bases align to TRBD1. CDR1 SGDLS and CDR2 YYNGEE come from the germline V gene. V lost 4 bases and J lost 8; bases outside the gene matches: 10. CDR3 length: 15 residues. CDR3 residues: CASSSIQGAGEKLFF. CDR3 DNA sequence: TGTGCCAGCAGCAGCATTCAGGGGGCGGGAGAAAAACTGTTTTTT.

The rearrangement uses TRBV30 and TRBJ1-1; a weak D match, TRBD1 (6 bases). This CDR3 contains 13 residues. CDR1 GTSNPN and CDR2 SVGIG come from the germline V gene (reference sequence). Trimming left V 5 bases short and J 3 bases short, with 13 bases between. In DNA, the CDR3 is TGTGCCTGGTCGGAAAGGGGGTACACTGAAGCTTTCTTT. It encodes CAWSERGYTEAFF. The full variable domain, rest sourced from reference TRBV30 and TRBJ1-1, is SQTIHQWPATLVQPVGSPLSLECTVEGTSNPNLYWYRQAAGRGLQLLFYSVGIGQISSEVPQNLSASRPQDRQFILSSKKLLLSDSGFYLCAWSERGYTEAFFGQGTRLTVV.

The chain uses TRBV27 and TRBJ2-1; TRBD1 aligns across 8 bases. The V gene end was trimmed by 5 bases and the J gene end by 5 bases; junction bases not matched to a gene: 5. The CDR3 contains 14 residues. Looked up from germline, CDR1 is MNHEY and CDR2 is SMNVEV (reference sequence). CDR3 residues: CASSPRDRNNEQFF. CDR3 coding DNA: TGTGCCAGCAGTCCTAGGGACAGGAACAATGAGCAGTTCTTC.

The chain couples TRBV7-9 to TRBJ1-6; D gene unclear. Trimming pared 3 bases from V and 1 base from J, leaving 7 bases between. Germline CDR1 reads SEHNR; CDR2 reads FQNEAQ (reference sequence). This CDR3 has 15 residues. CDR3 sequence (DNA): TGTGCCAGCAGCTTGCGGGGATCCTATAATTCACCCCTCCACTTT. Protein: CASSLRGSYNSPLHF.

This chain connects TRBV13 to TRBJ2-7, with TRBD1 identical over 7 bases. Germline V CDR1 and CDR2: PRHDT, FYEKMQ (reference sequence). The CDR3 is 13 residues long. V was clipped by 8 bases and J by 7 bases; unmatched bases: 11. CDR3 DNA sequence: TGTGCCAGCGGGGGAACAGGGGCGAGGGAGCAGTACTTC. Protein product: CASGGTGAREQYF.

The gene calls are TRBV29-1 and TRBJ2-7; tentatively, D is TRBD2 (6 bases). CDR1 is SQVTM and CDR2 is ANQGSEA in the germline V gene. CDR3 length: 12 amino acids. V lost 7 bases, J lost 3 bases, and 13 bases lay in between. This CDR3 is CSAAKDYYEQYF. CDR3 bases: TGCAGCGCCGCAAAGGACTACTACGAGCAGTACTTC.

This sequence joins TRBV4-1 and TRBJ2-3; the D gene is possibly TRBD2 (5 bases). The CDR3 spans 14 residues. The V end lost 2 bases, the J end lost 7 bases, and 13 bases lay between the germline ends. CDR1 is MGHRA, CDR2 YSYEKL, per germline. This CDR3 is CASSQFHSVYTQYF. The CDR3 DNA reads TGCGCCAGCAGCCAATTCCATAGCGTATATACGCAGTATTTT.

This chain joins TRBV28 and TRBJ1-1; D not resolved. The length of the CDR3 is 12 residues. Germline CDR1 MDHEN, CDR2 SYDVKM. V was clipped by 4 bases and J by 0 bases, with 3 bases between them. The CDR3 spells CASSSMNTEAFF. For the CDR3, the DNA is TGTGCCAGCAGTTCTATGAACACTGAAGCTTTCTTT.

The CDR3 DNA follows: TGTGCCAGCAGCGAGACCATACGGGAAAATGAAAAACTGTTTTTT. Protein product: CASSETIRENEKLFF. V is TRBV9 and J is TRBJ1-4; no clear D. Deletions cut 3 bases from V and 5 bases from J, with 14 bases between. This CDR3 region has 15 residues. Germline V gene data show CDR1 as SGDLS and CDR2 as YYNGEE.

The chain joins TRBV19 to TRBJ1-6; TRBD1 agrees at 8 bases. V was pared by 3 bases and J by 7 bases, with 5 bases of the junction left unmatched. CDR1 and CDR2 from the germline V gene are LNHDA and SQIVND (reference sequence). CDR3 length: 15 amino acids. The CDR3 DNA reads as TGTGCCAGTAGTATTTGGACAGGGAGGAATTCACCCCTCCACTTT. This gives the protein CASSIWTGRNSPLHF.

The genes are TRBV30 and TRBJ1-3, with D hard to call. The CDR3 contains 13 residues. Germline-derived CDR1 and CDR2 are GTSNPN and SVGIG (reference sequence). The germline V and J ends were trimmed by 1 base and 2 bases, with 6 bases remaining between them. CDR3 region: CAWSGSAGNTIYF. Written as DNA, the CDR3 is TGTGCCTGGAGTGGAAGCGCTGGAAACACCATATATTTT.

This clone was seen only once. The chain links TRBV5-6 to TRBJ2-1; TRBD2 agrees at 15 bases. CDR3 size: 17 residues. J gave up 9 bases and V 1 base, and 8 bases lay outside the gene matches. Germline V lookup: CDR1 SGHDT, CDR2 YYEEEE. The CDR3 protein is CASSLPPGTSGGSEQFF. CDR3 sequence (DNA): TGTGCCAGCAGCTTGCCGCCCGGGACTAGCGGGGGGAGTGAGCAGTTCTTC.

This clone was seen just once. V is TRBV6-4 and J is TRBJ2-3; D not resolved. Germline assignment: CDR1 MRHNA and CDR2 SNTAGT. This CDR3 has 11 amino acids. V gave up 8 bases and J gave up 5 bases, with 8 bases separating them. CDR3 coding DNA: TGTGCCAGCCCTAGGAGAGATACGCAGTATTTT. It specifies CASPRRDTQYF.

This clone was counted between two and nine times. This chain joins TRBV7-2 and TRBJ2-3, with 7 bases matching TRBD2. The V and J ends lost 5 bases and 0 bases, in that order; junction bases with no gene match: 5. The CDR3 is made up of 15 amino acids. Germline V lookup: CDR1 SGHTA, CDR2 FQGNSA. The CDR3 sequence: CASSRDYLSTDTQYF. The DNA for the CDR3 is TGTGCCAGCAGCCGGGACTACCTTAGCACAGATACGCAGTATTTT.

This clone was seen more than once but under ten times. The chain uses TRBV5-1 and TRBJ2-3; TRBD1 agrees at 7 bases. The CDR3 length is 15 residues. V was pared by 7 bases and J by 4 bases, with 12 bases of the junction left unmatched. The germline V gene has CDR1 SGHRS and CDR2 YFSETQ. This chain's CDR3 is CASSDPGQVPDTQYF. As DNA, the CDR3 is TGCGCCAGCTCCGATCCTGGACAGGTCCCAGATACGCAGTATTTT.

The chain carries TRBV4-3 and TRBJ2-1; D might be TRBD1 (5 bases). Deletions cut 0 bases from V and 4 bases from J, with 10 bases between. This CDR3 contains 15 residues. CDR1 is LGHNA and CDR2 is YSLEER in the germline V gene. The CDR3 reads CASSQDRTSYNEQFF. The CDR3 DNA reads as TGCGCCAGCAGCCAAGACCGGACATCTTACAATGAGCAGTTCTTC.

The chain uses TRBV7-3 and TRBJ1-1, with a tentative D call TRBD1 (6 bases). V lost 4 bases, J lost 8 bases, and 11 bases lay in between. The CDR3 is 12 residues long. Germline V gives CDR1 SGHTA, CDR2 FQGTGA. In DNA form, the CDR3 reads TGTGCCAGCAGCTCCTCGGGGGGCGAAGCTTTCTTT. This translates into CASSSSGGEAFF. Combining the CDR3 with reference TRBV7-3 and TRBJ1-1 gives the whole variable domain GAGVSQTPSNKVTEKGKYVELRCDPISGHTALYWYRQSLGQGPEFLIYFQGTGAADDSGLPNDRFFAVRPEGSVSTLKIQRTERGDSAVYLCASSSSGGEAFFGQGTRLTVV.